What follows are 6 T cell receptor beta chains derived from one specimen sequenced in a study of technical replicates of blood from a handful of donors. Clones were sequenced by immunoSEQ multiplex PCR, and TCRdb holds only the in-frame ones, with some missing. The table has around 17,000 clones, approximately 83% seen once; the top ten hold 10%. The sequencing input was PBMCs. The receptors here all came from a human donor in good health. Some clones in this sample may be carry-over from other donors' samples.

This chain joins TRBV19 and TRBJ2-1; perhaps TRBD1 as D (6 bases). The germline V gene has CDR1 LNHDA and CDR2 SQIVND (reference sequence). V lost 7 bases, J lost 2 bases, and 15 bases lay in between. The CDR3 covers 15 residues. The DNA for the CDR3 is TGTGCCAGTACCAGGACAGCCCTTACCTACAATGAGCAGTTCTTC. This encodes CASTRTALTYNEQFF.

This clone was detected only once. The J gene is TRBJ2-3, the V gene TRBV5-1; 9 nucleotides line up with TRBD2. CDR3 length: 21 residues. Germline V gene data show CDR1 as SGHRS and CDR2 as YFSETQ. J lost 4 bases, V lost 2 bases, and 23 bases had no gene match. The CDR3 DNA follows: TGCGCCAGCAGCTTAGACCCTCTTTCTGTTGGGCTAGCGGGATCCGCAGATACGCAGTATTTT. Its protein product is CASSLDPLSVGLAGSADTQYF. Filled out from reference TRBV5-1 and TRBJ2-3, the complete variable domain reads KAGVTQTPRYLIKTRGQQVTLSCSPISGHRSVSWYQQTPGQGLQFLFEYFSETQRNKGNFPGRFSGRQFSNSRSEMNVSTLELGDSALYLCASSLDPLSVGLAGSADTQYFGPGTRLTVL.

This clone was detected once. The rearrangement uses TRBV6-1 and TRBJ2-1, with 8 bases aligning to TRBD2. Losses at the gene ends were 6 bases for V and 8 bases for J; bases not matched to a gene: 9. The length of the CDR3 is 14 residues. CDR1 is MNHNS, CDR2 SASEGT, per germline. As DNA, the CDR3 is TGTGCCAGCAGGCCCATTAGCGGGAAGGATGAGCAGTTCTTC. Residues: CASRPISGKDEQFF.

This clone was counted between two and nine times. This sequence joins TRBV6-1 and TRBJ2-7, with 7 bases identical to TRBD1. The CDR3 is 14 amino acids. V dropped 1 base and J dropped 2; count of bases not matched to a gene: 2. Germline V CDR1 and CDR2: MNHNS, SASEGT. CDR3 sequence: CASSEGGQTYEQYF. The CDR3 nucleotides are TGTGCCAGCAGTGAAGGGGGACAGACCTACGAGCAGTACTTC.

J is TRBJ2-5 and V is TRBV15; D unresolved. Trimming shortened V by 6 bases and J by 1 base, and 12 bases separated the two germline ends. The CDR3 length is 14 residues. The germline V gene has CDR1 LNHNV and CDR2 YYDKDF (reference sequence). The CDR3 spells CATSLSRLQETQYF. DNA for the CDR3: TGTGCCACCAGTCTTTCCAGACTCCAAGAGACCCAGTACTTC.

J is TRBJ1-2 and V is TRBV18; D unclear. Trimming took 4 bases from V and 5 from J, leaving 17 bases between them. This CDR3 has 15 amino acids. Germline V gives CDR1 KGHSH, CDR2 LQKENI. The CDR3 DNA sequence: TGTGCCAGCTCACTAGAAGCTCTGGAGGCTTATGGCTACACCTTC. Encoded protein: CASSLEALEAYGYTF.